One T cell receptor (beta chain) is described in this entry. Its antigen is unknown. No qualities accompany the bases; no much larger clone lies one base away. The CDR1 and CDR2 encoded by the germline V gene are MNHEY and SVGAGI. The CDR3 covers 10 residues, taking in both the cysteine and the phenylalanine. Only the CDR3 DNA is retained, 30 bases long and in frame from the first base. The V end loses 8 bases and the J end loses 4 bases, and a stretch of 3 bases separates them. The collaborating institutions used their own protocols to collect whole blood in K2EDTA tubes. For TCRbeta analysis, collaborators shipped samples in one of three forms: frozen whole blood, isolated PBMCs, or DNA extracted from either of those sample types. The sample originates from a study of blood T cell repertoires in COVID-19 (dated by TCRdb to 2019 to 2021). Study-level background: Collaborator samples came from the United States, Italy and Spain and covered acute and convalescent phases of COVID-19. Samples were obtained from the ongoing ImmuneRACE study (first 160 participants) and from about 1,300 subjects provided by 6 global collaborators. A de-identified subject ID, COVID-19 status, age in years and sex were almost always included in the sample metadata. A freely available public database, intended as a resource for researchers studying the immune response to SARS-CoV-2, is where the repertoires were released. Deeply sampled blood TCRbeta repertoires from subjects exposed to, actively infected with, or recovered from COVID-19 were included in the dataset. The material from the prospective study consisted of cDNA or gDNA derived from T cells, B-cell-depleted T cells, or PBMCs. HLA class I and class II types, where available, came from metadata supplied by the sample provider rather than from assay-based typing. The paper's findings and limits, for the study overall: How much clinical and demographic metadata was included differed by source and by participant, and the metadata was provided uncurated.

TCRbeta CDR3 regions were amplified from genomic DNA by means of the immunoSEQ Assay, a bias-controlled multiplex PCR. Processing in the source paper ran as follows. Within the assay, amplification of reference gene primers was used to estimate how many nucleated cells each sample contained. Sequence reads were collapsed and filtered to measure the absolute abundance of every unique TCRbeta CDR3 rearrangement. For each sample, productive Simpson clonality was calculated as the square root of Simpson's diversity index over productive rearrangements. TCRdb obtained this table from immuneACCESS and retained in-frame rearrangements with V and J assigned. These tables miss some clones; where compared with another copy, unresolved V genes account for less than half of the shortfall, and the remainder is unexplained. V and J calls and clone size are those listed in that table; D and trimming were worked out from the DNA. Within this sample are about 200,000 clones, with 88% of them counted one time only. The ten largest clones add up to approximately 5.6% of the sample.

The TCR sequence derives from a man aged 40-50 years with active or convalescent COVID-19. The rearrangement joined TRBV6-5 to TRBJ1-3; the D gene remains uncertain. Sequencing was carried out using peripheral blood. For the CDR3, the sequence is CASRGNTIYF. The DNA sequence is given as TGTGCCAGCCGGGGAAACACCATATATTTT.